This T cell receptor (beta chain) was documented in a study of T cell repertoires in cytomegalovirus infection. At the level of the study: Matching HLA type and CMV infection were both indicated by public TCR beta signatures.

Findings and limits, study-wide: Accumulated public TCR beta family frequency recognized individuals carrying CMV together with the relevant HLA.

The CDR3 is 15 residues long. V was clipped by 6 bases and J by 4 bases; unmatched bases: 8. TCRdb re-called the reads through MiXCR, storing one row per CDR3 protein. Of around 490,000 distinct CDR3 sequences in the sample, more than 25% are singletons; the top ten hold roughly an eighth. This clonotype was recorded at least ten times. The antigen remains undetermined. The V gene is TRBV12-3 or TRBV12-4, the J gene TRBJ1-5, with 8 bases lining up with TRBD1. This clonotype was sampled from a human donor in good health (CMV status not recorded). Some clones in this sample may be carry-over from other donors' samples. Sequencing was done on a sample of PBMCs. The CDR3 spells CASSSGQGGNQPQHF. CDR3 nucleotide sequence: TGTGCCAGCAGCTCCGGACAGGGAGGTAATCAGCCCCAGCATTTT.